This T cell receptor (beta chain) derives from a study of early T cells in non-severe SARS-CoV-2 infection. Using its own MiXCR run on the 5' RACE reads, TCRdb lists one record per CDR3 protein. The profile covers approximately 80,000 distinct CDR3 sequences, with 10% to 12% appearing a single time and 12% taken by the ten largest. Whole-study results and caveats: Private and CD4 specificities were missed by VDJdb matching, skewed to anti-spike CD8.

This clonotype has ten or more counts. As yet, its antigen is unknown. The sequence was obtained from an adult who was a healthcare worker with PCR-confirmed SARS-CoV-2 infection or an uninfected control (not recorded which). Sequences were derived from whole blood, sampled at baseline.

CDR3 DNA sequence: TGCAGTGCTAGTTGGGACAGAAGACCCTACGAGCAGTACTTC. Translated, it gives CSASWDRRPYEQYF. The J gene is TRBJ2-7, the V gene TRBV20-1; TRBD1 matches at 7 bases. The germline gives CDR1 DFQATT, CDR2 SNEGSKA (reference sequence). CDR3 size: 14 residues. J gave up 2 bases and V 3 bases, and 7 bases lay outside the gene matches.